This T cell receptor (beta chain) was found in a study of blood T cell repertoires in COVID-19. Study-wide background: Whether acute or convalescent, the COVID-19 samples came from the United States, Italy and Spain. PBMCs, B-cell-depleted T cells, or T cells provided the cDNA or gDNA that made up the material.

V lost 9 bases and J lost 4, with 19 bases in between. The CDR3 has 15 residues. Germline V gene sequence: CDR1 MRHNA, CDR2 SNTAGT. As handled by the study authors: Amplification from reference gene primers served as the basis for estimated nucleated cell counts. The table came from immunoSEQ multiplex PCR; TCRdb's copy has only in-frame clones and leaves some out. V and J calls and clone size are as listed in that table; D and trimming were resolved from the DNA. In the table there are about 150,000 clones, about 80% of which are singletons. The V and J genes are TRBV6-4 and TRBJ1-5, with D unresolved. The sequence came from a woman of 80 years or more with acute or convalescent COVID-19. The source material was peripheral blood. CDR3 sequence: CASLKRRIRNQPQHF. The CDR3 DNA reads TGTGCCAGTCTAAAAAGGCGGATTCGGAATCAGCCCCAGCATTTT.